This T cell receptor beta chain is from a study of cytomegalovirus exposure and HLA in healthy donors. This clone turned up a few times. Antigen: not known. Germline lookup yields CDR1 LGHNA and CDR2 YNFKEQ. This CDR3 comprises 18 residues. The junction had 17 bases not matched to a gene; V was cut back by 5 bases and J by 1 base. Amplification used 60 Vbeta primers and 13 Jbeta primers. Repertoires were generated with immunoSEQ multiplex PCR, while TCRdb's copy carries only in-frame clones and drops some. Here the sample spans some 120,000 clones, about 80% being singletons. The study, taken as a whole, reports: In a later analysis, at a false discovery rate of 0.05, roughly 17,000 TCR beta sequences matched HLA alleles.

The sequence was collected from a male donor in good health and CMV-seronegative. This chain uses TRBV4-2 with TRBJ2-7; 7 bases align to TRBD2. The sequencing sample was made of PBMCs. The CDR3 reads CASSLRQSERGMSYEQYF. The CDR3 region has the DNA TGTGCCAGCAGCTTAAGACAGAGCGAGCGGGGTATGTCCTACGAGCAGTACTTC.